Following are 13 T cell receptor beta chains from one sample sequenced in a study of cytomegalovirus exposure and HLA in healthy donors. Data came from immunoSEQ multiplex PCR; TCRdb stores just in-frame clones and leaves some out. The sample records roughly 100,000 clones, about 95% being singletons. The sequencing input was PBMCs. The receptor set was obtained from a woman younger than 30 in good health and CMV-seronegative.

The V and J genes are TRBV29-1 and TRBJ2-7, with a possible D match to TRBD2 (6 bases). This CDR3 has 13 amino acids. The V and J ends lost 4 bases and 2 bases respectively, with 12 bases between them. Germline CDR1 SQVTM, CDR2 ANQGSEA. CDR3 in amino acids: CSVVGGITYEQYF. The DNA of the CDR3 is TGCAGCGTTGTTGGGGGGATTACCTACGAGCAGTACTTC.

V and J are TRBV10-3 and TRBJ2-5; weak D call: TRBD2 (6 bases). The V end lost 7 bases, the J end lost 2 bases, and 14 bases lay between the germline ends. The germline CDR1 and CDR2 sequences are ENHRY and SYGVKD. CDR3 size: 14 residues. For the CDR3, the DNA is TGTGCCATCAACACAGCGGGTGAGCAAGAGACCCAGTACTTC. Translation: CAINTAGEQETQYF.

The chain joins TRBV14 to TRBJ1-1; no clear D gene. Germline V gene data show CDR1 as SGHDN and CDR2 as FVKESK. The CDR3 sequence is 14 residues long. V was clipped by 4 bases and J by 12 bases, with 21 bases between them. CDR3 loop: CASSPGRAFMGTFF. The CDR3 region has the DNA TGTGCCAGCAGCCCCGGGCGGGCCTTTATGGGAACTTTCTTT.

This clone was counted a single time. V and J are TRBV28 and TRBJ1-1; 8 bases map to TRBD1. Germline CDR1 MDHEN, CDR2 SYDVKM. V lost 9 bases and J lost 0; bases outside the gene matches: 12. The CDR3 length is 16 residues. The CDR3 sequence: CASTLPGGPMNTEAFF. The CDR3 nucleotides are TGTGCCAGTACACTTCCAGGGGGCCCTATGAACACTGAAGCTTTCTTT.

The chain links TRBV5-1 to TRBJ2-7; D perhaps matches TRBD1 (5 bases). V was cut by 4 bases and J by 1 base, with 12 bases left in between. The germline V gene has CDR1 SGHRS and CDR2 YFSETQ. The CDR3 contains 14 residues. The DNA for the CDR3 is TGCGCCAGCAGCCCGGCGACAGATTCCTACGAGCAGTACTTC. Translated: CASSPATDSYEQYF. The entire variable domain, with the rest obtained from reference TRBV5-1 and TRBJ2-7, is as follows: KAGVTQTPRYLIKTRGQQVTLSCSPISGHRSVSWYQQTPGQGLQFLFEYFSETQRNKGNFPGRFSGRQFSNSRSEMNVSTLELGDSALYLCASSPATDSYEQYFGPGTRLTVT.

This clone was observed once. This sequence joins TRBV28 and TRBJ1-4; no definite D call. The V end was cut by 6 bases, the J end by 2 bases, with 10 bases between. Germline assignment: CDR1 MDHEN and CDR2 SYDVKM. The CDR3 spans 14 residues. The CDR3 coding sequence is TGTGCCAGCAGGCAAATCGGGACTAATGAAAAACTGTTTTTT. Its translation is CASRQIGTNEKLFF.

This clone was picked up one time. V is TRBV6-1 and J is TRBJ2-2; 8 bases map to TRBD1. The CDR3 is 14 residues long. Germline V gene lookup returns CDR1 MNHNS and CDR2 SASEGT. With 11 bases clipped from V and 2 bases from J, the junction kept 7 bases outside the gene matches. The CDR3 DNA reads TGTGCCGGACAACAGGGGGGTAACACCGGGGAGCTGTTTTTT. Its translation is CAGQQGGNTGELFF.

V gene TRBV7-9 combines with J gene TRBJ2-1, with 10 bases matching TRBD1. The junction had 4 bases not matched to a gene; V was cut back by 5 bases and J by 6 bases. The germline gives CDR1 SEHNR, CDR2 FQNEAQ (reference sequence). The CDR3 is 14 residues long. CDR3 sequence (DNA): TGTGCCAGCAGCGGAGGGACAGGGGCCAATGAGCAGTTCTTC. Translating gives CASSGGTGANEQFF.

V gene TRBV27 combines with J gene TRBJ2-7; TRBD1 matches at 7 bases. Germline-derived CDR1 and CDR2 are MNHEY and SMNVEV (reference sequence). This CDR3 region has 15 residues. V lost 3 bases to trimming and J lost 2 bases; unmatched junction nucleotides: 7. CDR3 sequence reads: CASSFSGTDPYEQYF. The CDR3 nucleotides are TGTGCCAGCAGTTTTTCGGGGACAGACCCCTACGAGCAGTACTTC.

This sequence joins TRBV5-4 and TRBJ2-1; 9 nucleotides agree with TRBD1. V shed 3 bases and J 3 bases; nucleotides not matched to a gene: 4. Germline V gene sequence: CDR1 SGHNT, CDR2 YYREEE (reference sequence). The CDR3 is made up of 15 amino acids. This CDR3 reads CASSSGQGNYNEQFF. The CDR3, as DNA: TGTGCCAGCAGCTCCGGACAGGGGAACTACAATGAGCAGTTCTTC.

This clone appeared once. The J gene is TRBJ2-5, the V gene TRBV9, with D perhaps matching TRBD2 (5 bases). Trimming removed 0 bases at V and 5 bases at J, with 14 bases between. The V gene's germline CDR1 is SGDLS and CDR2 YYNGEE. The CDR3 spans 15 residues. CDR3 coding DNA: TGTGCCAGCAGCGTAGATGAGGGCGTACGCGAGACCCAGTACTTC. It is translated as CASSVDEGVRETQYF.

This clone was picked up a small number of times. Sequence at one end of the junction differs from germline and may be a read error. This chain connects TRBV6-1 to TRBJ1-4, with 8 positions matching TRBD1. The CDR3 spans 14 residues. The germline gives CDR1 MNHNS, CDR2 SASEGT. DNA of the CDR3: TGTGCCGGCAGACAGGGGTCAGATAATGAAAAACTGTTTTTT. Its translation: CAGRQGSDNEKLFF.

The gene calls are TRBV28 and TRBJ1-5; TRBD1 is a possible D gene (5 bases). There are 14 residues in the CDR3. From germline, CDR1 is MDHEN and CDR2 SYDVKM. V was cut by 6 bases and J by 6 bases, with 15 bases left in between. The CDR3 region is CASSRDSLGQPQHF. In DNA, the CDR3 is TGTGCCAGCAGCCGGGACTCCTTGGGTCAGCCCCAGCATTTT.